This T cell receptor (beta chain) was captured by sequencing in a study of blood T cells in healthy people across ages. Study-wide results and caveats: Per million T cells, TCR beta diversity dropped roughly linearly as age increased.

The second PCR ran 7 to 11 cycles with a sample-barcoded 5' primer and J-beta primers. Template switching added a 12-random-nucleotide identifier to every cDNA molecule. TCRdb passed the 5' RACE reads through MiXCR, listing each CDR3 protein once. The sample includes fewer than 800,000 distinct CDR3 sequences, roughly 21% of them seen just once. Trimming removed 0 bases at V and 14 bases at J, with 13 bases between. The CDR3 is 11 residues long. The germline V gene encodes CDR1 SQVTM and CDR2 ANQGSEA. Total RNA, at least 6 micrograms per sample, came from PBMCs. This clonotype was seen a handful of times. Its cognate antigen is unknown.

The chain carries TRBV29-1 and TRBJ1-2; D is possibly TRBD1 (5 bases). The clonotype was recovered from a man between 65 and 85 years old in good health. The sequenced sample consisted of blood. The CDR3 spells CSVEDDQGGTF. CDR3 DNA: TGCAGCGTTGAAGATGATCAGGGTGGTACCTTC.